This T cell receptor (beta chain) appears in the sequencing data of a study of blood T cell repertoires in COVID-19. Across the whole study: Samples taken during acute and convalescent COVID-19 were collected in the United States, Italy and Spain. From T cells, B-cell-depleted T cells, or PBMCs came the material, which was cDNA or gDNA.

How the authors handled the data: Nucleated cell counts were estimated from reference gene primer amplification. Sequenced by immunoSEQ multiplex PCR; TCRdb stores in-frame clones only, minus some. The DNA was the basis for D and trimming; V, J and clone size are from that table. The table lists fewer than 80,000 clones, 80% to 95% of them singletons. Trimming removed 0 bases from V and 3 bases from J; junction bases left unmatched: 10. CDR3 length equals 18 residues. CDR1 and CDR2 (germline): LGHNT, FRNRAP. Comment on this clone: Within the sample, other DNA sequences also encode this same CDR3.

The sample comprised peripheral blood. This clonotype was obtained from a human donor in a cohort sampled during active COVID-19. The chain couples TRBV12-5 to TRBJ1-1; 10 nucleotides line up with TRBD1. CDR3 nucleotide sequence: TGTGCTAGTGGTTTGGTGGTGGGGACAGGGGAGGAGGACACTGAAGCTTTCTTT. Translating gives CASGLVVGTGEEDTEAFF.